These 29 T cell receptor beta chains originate from one sample sequenced in a study of human T cells and chemical hapten exposure. Time point reported: patch test 3, about 24 weeks after DPC sensitization. Noted treatment: therapeutic diphenylcyclopropenone sensitization with weekly scalp DPC. TCRdb ran MiXCR on the RACE reads and lists one entry per CDR3 protein. The top ten hold around 3.8% of the sample, which has some 84,000 distinct CDR3 sequences, 10% to 13% seen once. Sample: whole blood, taken in connection with sensitization to the hapten diphenylcyclopropenone (DPC). These receptor sequences come from a woman aged 50 to 60 with alopecia areata. Some clones in this sample may be carry-over from other donors' samples.

This clonotype was seen many times. The chain uses TRBV12-3 or TRBV12-4 and TRBJ1-6, with TRBD1 matching 9 bases. The CDR3 has 14 amino acids. The ends lost 7 bases at V and 7 bases at J; junction bases unmatched: 5. DNA for the CDR3: TGTGCCAGCACCTGGACAGGGGAGAATTCACCCCTCCACTTT. It translates to CASTWTGENSPLHF.

Ten or more counts support this clonotype. One end of the junction is discordant with germline, which a read error may explain. The chain is built from TRBV12-3 or TRBV12-4 and TRBJ2-7; the match to TRBD2 covers 14 bases. The CDR3 spans 14 residues. The CDR3 protein is CASSLSGLAGALDF. DNA of the CDR3: TGTGCCAGCAGTTTATCGGGACTAGCGGGAGCGCTGGACTTC.

The chain recombines TRBV10-3 with TRBJ1-1; no clear D gene. This CDR3 is 15 amino acids long. V was trimmed by 1 base and J by 6 bases, leaving 15 bases between them. Germline loops: CDR1 ENHRY, CDR2 SYGVKD. Here the CDR3 reads CAISELTTTLAEAFF. The CDR3 DNA reads TGTGCCATCAGTGAGTTAACTACGACTTTGGCTGAAGCTTTCTTT.

In its sample, this clonotype was seen many times. The chain uses TRBV28 and TRBJ1-1; D perhaps matches TRBD1 (5 bases). Trimming cost V 6 bases and J 0 bases, with 11 bases left between them. The CDR3 has 14 amino acids. Germline-derived CDR1 and CDR2 are MDHEN and SYDVKM. CDR3 residues: CASRHDSLNTEAFF. CDR3 sequence (DNA): TGTGCCAGCAGACACGACAGCCTGAACACTGAAGCTTTCTTT.

This clonotype occurred many times. This chain joins TRBV7-2 and TRBJ2-3; TRBD2 is a possible D gene (7 bases). The germline gives CDR1 SGHTA, CDR2 FQGNSA. The CDR3 totals 16 residues. The V end was cut by 5 bases, the J end by 0 bases, with 15 bases between. The CDR3 loop reads CASSPRGGGSTDTQYF. The CDR3 DNA is TGTGCCAGCAGCCCGAGGGGGGGAGGTAGCACAGATACGCAGTATTTT.

There are many counts of this clonotype. The chain has TRBV5-6 and TRBJ2-1, with 7 bases identical to TRBD2. The CDR3 is 18 amino acids. J lost 2 bases, V lost 4 bases, and 15 bases had no gene match. Germline assignment: CDR1 SGHDT and CDR2 YYEEEE. The CDR3 bases are TGTGCCAGCAGCCTCCGTTCCGCGGCGGGGAGGGCCTACAATGAGCAGTTCTTC. Its translation: CASSLRSAAGRAYNEQFF.

This clonotype was observed a handful of times. The chain has TRBV7-9 and TRBJ2-7, with TRBD2 matching over 10 bases. Germline CDR1 reads SEHNR; CDR2 reads FQNEAQ (reference sequence). The J segment lost 3 bases and the V segment lost 5 bases, leaving 19 bases of the junction unmatched. This CDR3 region has 19 residues. The CDR3 is CASSQRVGASGSGFYEQYF. CDR3 DNA: TGTGCCAGCAGCCAGAGGGTTGGGGCTAGCGGGAGTGGTTTCTACGAGCAGTACTTC.

This clonotype was seen ten or more times. V is TRBV7-9 and J is TRBJ2-3; perhaps TRBD2 as D (5 bases). Per the germline V gene, CDR1 is SEHNR and CDR2 is FQNEAQ (reference sequence). With 6 bases removed from V and 3 bases from J, the gap between germline ends came to 16 bases. The CDR3 length is 15 residues. CDR3 residues: CASRENRPGTDTQYF. The CDR3 coding sequence is TGTGCCAGCAGGGAAAATCGTCCGGGGACAGATACGCAGTATTTT.

The V gene is TRBV30, the J gene TRBJ2-7, with D perhaps being TRBD1 or TRBD2 (5 bases each). Germline V gene lookup returns CDR1 GTSNPN and CDR2 SVGIG (reference sequence). V was trimmed by 5 bases and J by 4 bases, leaving 12 bases between them. CDR3 length: 12 residues. The CDR3 DNA sequence: TGTGCCTGGGCTAGGGGCGGGTACGAGCAGTACTTC. It specifies CAWARGGYEQYF.

This clonotype has only a few counts. V and J are TRBV3-1 and TRBJ1-4; no definite D call. CDR1 LGHDT and CDR2 YNNKEL come from the germline V gene (reference sequence). This CDR3 spans 13 amino acids. The V end lost 4 bases, the J end lost 7 bases, and 10 bases lay between the germline ends. DNA for the CDR3: TGTGCCAGCAGCCCCTCGAGCGGTGAAAAACTGTTTTTT. This gives the protein CASSPSSGEKLFF.

This clonotype came up many times. V is TRBV14 and J is TRBJ2-2; D is uncertain. This CDR3 is built from 15 residues. Trimming stripped 1 base from V and 7 bases from J, with 13 bases between. CDR1 is SGHDN, CDR2 FVKESK, per germline. The CDR3 coding sequence is TGTGCCAGCAGCCAAGCAAGGGCCCTGGGCGGGGAGCTGTTTTTT. Translation gives CASSQARALGGELFF. Using reference TRBV14 and TRBJ2-2 for the parts outside the CDR3, the full variable domain is EAGVTQFPSHSVIEKGQTVTLRCDPISGHDNLYWYRRVMGKEIKFLLHFVKESKQDESGMPNNRFLAERTGGTYSTLKVQPAELEDSGVYFCASSQARALGGELFFGEGSRLTVL.

This clonotype has a count of ten or more. The chain employs TRBV27 and TRBJ2-7; TRBD1 aligns across 9 bases. The germline V gene encodes CDR1 MNHEY and CDR2 SMNVEV (reference sequence). This CDR3 has 16 amino acids. V was pared by 6 bases and J by 3 bases, with 12 bases of the junction left unmatched. The CDR3 DNA reads as TGTGCCAGCAGACCGGAACAGGGGGCGCTTGGCTACGAGCAGTACTTC. This codes for CASRPEQGALGYEQYF.

This clonotype was detected many times. The genes are TRBV19 and TRBJ2-1, with 10 bases that match TRBD2. The CDR3 length is 15 residues. CDR1 LNHDA and CDR2 SQIVND come from the germline V gene (reference sequence). The trim removed 6 bases at V and 5 bases at J, leaving 7 bases unmatched. The CDR3 spells CASREAGGPHNEQFF. For the CDR3, the DNA is TGTGCCAGTAGGGAAGCGGGAGGGCCCCACAATGAGCAGTTCTTC.

The rearrangement uses TRBV11-2 and TRBJ2-7; a possible D gene is TRBD2 (6 bases). This CDR3 is built from 15 residues. With 0 bases removed from V and 0 bases from J, the gap between germline ends came to 9 bases. Germline V CDR1 and CDR2: SGHAT, FQNNGV. The CDR3, as DNA: TGTGCCAGCAGCTTAGAGCGGGGAACCTCCTACGAGCAGTACTTC. It encodes CASSLERGTSYEQYF.

This clonotype has a handful of counts. The chain uses TRBV20-1 and TRBJ2-7; 11 bases match TRBD2. Germline assignment: CDR1 DFQATT and CDR2 SNEGSKA (reference sequence). J lost 6 bases, V lost 1 base, and 17 bases had no gene match. The CDR3 runs to 18 residues. DNA of the CDR3: TGCAGTGCTAGAGTTTTAGCGGGAGGGCTGGCCGGTCGGTTCGAGCAGTACTTC. The encoded protein is CSARVLAGGLAGRFEQYF.

The rearrangement joins TRBV29-1 to TRBJ1-1; TRBD1 matches 8 bases. The CDR3 is 13 residues long. The germline V gene has CDR1 SQVTM and CDR2 ANQGSEA. The CDR3 spells CSPDRGMSTEAFF. DNA for the CDR3: TGCAGTCCTGACAGGGGCATGAGCACTGAAGCTTTCTTT.

This clonotype was counted at least ten times. The chain employs TRBV6-1 and TRBJ2-5; D is possibly TRBD1 (5 bases). The germline V and J ends were trimmed by 8 bases and 0 bases, with 7 bases remaining between them. Germline V gene data show CDR1 as MNHNS and CDR2 as SASEGT. CDR3 size: 12 residues. Written as DNA, the CDR3 is TGTGCCAGCGCAGGGTACCAAGAGACCCAGTACTTC. It codes for CASAGYQETQYF.

This clonotype was picked up many times. This chain connects TRBV7-9 to TRBJ1-5; D is uncertain. CDR1 is SEHNR, CDR2 FQNEAQ, per germline (reference sequence). The CDR3 extends over 12 amino acids. Trimming took off 5 bases at V and 5 bases at J, with 7 bases between the two ends. Written as DNA, the CDR3 is TGTGCCAGCAGCCTCCCCCATCAGCCCCAGCATTTT. Its protein product is CASSLPHQPQHF.

This clonotype was recorded a few times. The V call is TRBV6-5, the J call TRBJ1-1; TRBD1 is a possible D gene (5 bases). Germline values: CDR1 MNHEY, CDR2 SVGAGI. V was trimmed by 4 bases and J by 1 base, leaving 19 bases between them. This CDR3 region has 17 residues. This CDR3 reads CASSFAWGLGGNTEAFF. The CDR3 DNA follows: TGTGCCAGCAGTTTTGCATGGGGCTTGGGGGGGAACACTGAAGCTTTCTTT.

This clonotype was recorded many times. This chain uses TRBV7-9 with TRBJ1-1, with D maybe TRBD1 (5 bases). This CDR3 has 16 amino acids. V lost 0 bases to trimming and J lost 0 bases, with 11 bases between them. The germline gives CDR1 SEHNR, CDR2 FQNEAQ (reference sequence). CDR3 in DNA: TGTGCCAGCAGCTTAGCAGGACATCGTATGAACACTGAAGCTTTCTTT. Translating gives CASSLAGHRMNTEAFF.

This clonotype was picked up many times. The rearrangement links TRBV29-1 to TRBJ2-5; D might be TRBD1 (6 bases). The germline V gene has CDR1 SQVTM and CDR2 ANQGSEA. This CDR3 is 14 amino acids long. Between the trimmed V and J ends, which lost 6 bases and 6 bases, there was a span of 20 bases. In DNA form, the CDR3 reads TGCAGCGTCCCGGGCCAGGGGACGTTGAAGACCCAGTACTTC. Encoded protein: CSVPGQGTLKTQYF.

The V call is TRBV30, the J call TRBJ1-3; the D gene is possibly TRBD1 (5 bases). The germline V and J ends were trimmed by 4 bases and 6 bases, with 7 bases remaining between them. The CDR3 runs 11 residues. Germline assignment: CDR1 GTSNPN and CDR2 SVGIG (reference sequence). The DNA for the CDR3 is TGTGCCTGGATCAGGGTAAACACCATATATTTT. This translates into CAWIRVNTIYF.

About this clonotype: This may be a read error: a much more frequent sequence differs by one nucleotide. The missing conserved phenylalanine or tryptophan at the end of this CDR3 makes a read error likely. The genes are TRBV5-1 and TRBJ2-1; D is possibly TRBD1 or TRBD2 (5 bases each). V lost 9 bases and J lost 5, with 15 bases in between. Germline-derived CDR1 and CDR2 are SGHRS and YFSETQ. This CDR3 has 13 amino acids. The CDR3 DNA reads as TGCGCCACCGCCCGGGACCCCCACAATGAGCAGTTCCTC. Protein: CATARDPHNEQFL.

There are many counts of this clonotype. The rearrangement uses TRBV28 and TRBJ2-5; 10 nucleotides agree with TRBD1. CDR3 length equals 13 residues. The junction had 7 bases not matched to a gene; V was cut back by 8 bases and J by 7 bases. CDR1 MDHEN and CDR2 SYDVKM come from the germline V gene. This chain's CDR3 is CASQGQGMRTQYF. As DNA, the CDR3 is TGTGCCAGCCAGGGACAGGGGATGAGGACCCAGTACTTC.

The sample holds many counts of this clonotype. This chain uses TRBV9 with TRBJ2-1; no clear D gene. V gave up 0 bases and J gave up 12 bases, with 13 bases separating them. Germline lookup yields CDR1 SGDLS and CDR2 YYNGEE. The CDR3 runs to 13 residues. CDR3 in amino acids: CASSVDAWDVQFF. CDR3 DNA sequence: TGTGCCAGCAGCGTAGATGCCTGGGATGTGCAGTTCTTC. Looking up the rest from reference TRBV9 and TRBJ2-1 gives the full variable domain: DSGVTQTPKHLITATGQRVTLRCSPRSGDLSVYWYQQSLDQGLQFLIQYYNGEERAKGNILERFSAQQFPDLHSELNLSSLELGDSALYFCASSVDAWDVQFFGPGTRLTVL.

The chain links TRBV29-1 to TRBJ2-7, with D hard to call. This CDR3 comprises 11 residues. The germline V and J ends were trimmed by 5 bases and 4 bases, with 9 bases remaining between them. Germline V lookup: CDR1 SQVTM, CDR2 ANQGSEA. CDR3 in amino acids: CSVRLVYEQYF. Here the CDR3 DNA reads TGCAGCGTTCGCCTAGTGTACGAGCAGTACTTC.

This clonotype was picked up many times. The rearrangement links TRBV20-1 to TRBJ2-5; TRBD2 matches 7 bases. The CDR3 extends over 14 amino acids. Germline lookup yields CDR1 DFQATT and CDR2 SNEGSKA (reference sequence). V dropped 2 bases and J dropped 1; count of bases not matched to a gene: 4. The CDR3 sequence: CSARSGGVQETQYF. For the CDR3, the DNA is TGCAGTGCTAGATCGGGAGGCGTCCAAGAGACCCAGTACTTC.

This clonotype was seen many times. This chain uses TRBV5-4 with TRBJ2-5, with D unclear. Germline CDR1 reads SGHNT; CDR2 reads YYREEE (reference sequence). Trimming took off 4 bases at V and 1 base at J, with 8 bases between the two ends. The CDR3 is 13 residues long. The CDR3 DNA follows: TGTGCCAGCAGCCTTAGGACCCAAGAGACCCAGTACTTC. Translation gives CASSLRTQETQYF.

V and J are TRBV7-9 and TRBJ2-7; TRBD1 aligns across 9 bases. The CDR3 length is 14 residues. The junction had 7 bases not matched to a gene; V was cut back by 7 bases and J by 3 bases. Germline CDR1 SEHNR, CDR2 FQNEAQ (reference sequence). This CDR3 reads CASTRDREVYEQYF. The CDR3 DNA is TGTGCCAGCACCCGGGACAGGGAGGTCTACGAGCAGTACTTC.